These 26 T cell receptor beta chains share one sample of origin, sequenced in a study of tumor-infiltrating lymphocytes in primary liver carcinoma. Reverse transcription of roughly 470 ng total RNA with a constant-region primer produced TCR beta cDNA. Investigators got TCR beta libraries out of three nested multiplex PCR rounds, done with slightly modified ARM-PCR. TRBV1-TRBV30 forward primers and a C-beta reverse primer were used in the first two PCR rounds, which each ran for approximately 11 cycles. From the multiplex PCR reads, TCRdb called clonotypes with MiXCR, one entry per CDR3 protein. The table lists approximately 53,000 distinct CDR3 sequences, 70% to 80% of them singletons. From about 19-30 mg of unsorted bulk tissue, DNA and RNA were co-extracted together. Sequencing was done on a sample of liver tumor tissue from sampling region 5. The subset here: tumor region T5, tumor centre. These receptors were taken from a man aged 40-49 years with primary liver carcinoma and hepatitis B virus infection.

This clonotype was observed many times. The DNA for the CDR3 is TGTGCCAGTAGTGACGATAACAGGGTCGGAGACGAGCAGTACTTC. This encodes CASSDDNRVGDEQYF. The chain has TRBV19 and TRBJ2-7; D might be TRBD1 (6 bases). Trimming stripped 5 bases from V and 5 bases from J, with 19 bases between. Germline CDR1 reads LNHDA; CDR2 reads SQIVND (reference sequence). This CDR3 is 15 amino acids long. Using reference TRBV19 and TRBJ2-7 for the parts outside the CDR3, the full variable domain is DGGITQSPKYLFRKEGQNVTLSCEQNLNHDAMYWYRQDPGQGLRLIYYSQIVNDFQKGDIAEGYSVSREKKESFPLTVTSAQKNPTAFYLCASSDDNRVGDEQYFGPGTRLTVT.

For this clonotype: A junction end diverges from the germline sequence, so it may reflect a read error. The V gene is TRBV7-9, the J gene TRBJ2-1; 7 bases align to TRBD2. The germline V gene has CDR1 SEHNR and CDR2 FQNEAQ (reference sequence). The CDR3 covers 17 residues. DNA for the CDR3: TGTGCCAGTAGCTCGTCACCAGCGGGGAGCTCCTACAATGAGCAGTTCTTC. Its translation is CASSSSPAGSSYNEQFF.

This chain joins TRBV6-1 and TRBJ2-5; D is tentatively TRBD1 or TRBD2 (6 bases each). The CDR3 extends over 16 amino acids. V lost 2 bases to trimming and J lost 5 bases, with 18 bases between them. The germline gives CDR1 MNHNS, CDR2 SASEGT. Here the CDR3 DNA reads TGTGCCAGCAGTGAACGTGCAGGGGAAGGAGGGGAGACCCAGTACTTC. Encoded protein: CASSERAGEGGETQYF.

The rearrangement links TRBV28 to TRBJ2-7; 8 bases fit TRBD1. The CDR3 totals 15 residues. The V segment lost 9 bases and the J segment 8 bases; nucleotides outside the gene matches: 18. Per the germline V gene, CDR1 is MDHEN and CDR2 is SYDVKM. CDR3 DNA sequence: TGTGCCAGTCCGCCTCCGGACAGGGTCTTCCACAAGCAGTACTTC. Translating gives CASPPPDRVFHKQYF.

On this clonotype itself: This sequence may be a read error, since a much larger clone differs from it by one base. The chain combines TRBV6-1 with TRBJ2-5; D assignment may be TRBD1 or TRBD2 (5 bases each). This CDR3 has 14 residues. Germline CDR1 MNHNS, CDR2 SASEGT. CDR3 protein: CASGEGTAVETQYF. In DNA, the CDR3 is TGTGCCAGCGGTGAAGGGACGGCCGTAGAGACCCAGTACTTC.

The chain employs TRBV7-9 and TRBJ2-3; D is uncertain. This CDR3 is 15 amino acids long. V gave up 5 bases and J gave up 0 bases, with 12 bases separating them. From germline, CDR1 is SEHNR and CDR2 FQNEAQ (reference sequence). CDR3 loop: CASSHSDPSTDTQYF. As DNA, the CDR3 is TGTGCCAGCAGCCACTCAGATCCTAGCACAGATACGCAGTATTTT.

The genes are TRBV29-1 and TRBJ1-2; D is unclear. V was pared by 4 bases and J by 6 bases, with 12 bases between. Germline-derived CDR1 and CDR2 are SQVTM and ANQGSEA. The CDR3 consists of 12 residues. CDR3 residues: CSVVQSWNGYTF. CDR3 DNA: TGCAGCGTTGTCCAGAGTTGGAATGGCTACACCTTC.

This chain uses TRBV14 with TRBJ1-2, with TRBD1 matching 12 bases. Per the germline V gene, CDR1 is SGHDN and CDR2 is FVKESK. V shed 7 bases, J shed 5 bases, and the junction held 11 bases outside the gene matches. The CDR3 runs 16 residues. This CDR3 is CASNQPGQGARYGYTF. CDR3 nucleotides: TGTGCCAGCAATCAACCGGGACAGGGGGCGCGGTATGGCTACACCTTC.

This clonotype is large in the sample. V is TRBV6-2 or TRBV6-3 and J is TRBJ2-3, with TRBD2 identical over 7 bases. Germline loops: CDR1 MNHEY, CDR2 SVGEGT. The CDR3 sequence is 13 residues long. V trimming: 4 bases; J trimming: 7 bases; junction bases outside the gene matches: 5. The CDR3 loop reads CASSSALANTQYF. The CDR3 bases are TGTGCCAGCAGTTCGGCACTAGCGAATACGCAGTATTTT.

Details on this clonotype: An end of the junction does not agree with germline; a read error may underlie this. The chain uses TRBV5-1 and TRBJ2-5, with TRBD2 matching 7 bases. The CDR3 runs to 17 residues. Germline V gives CDR1 SGHRS, CDR2 YFSETQ. CDR3 region: CDSSSYGLVGEQETQYF. CDR3 sequence (DNA): TGCGACAGCAGCTCCTACGGACTAGTAGGAGAGCAAGAGACCCAGTACTTC.

This clonotype occurred many times. The J gene is TRBJ2-7, the V gene TRBV7-8, with D unresolved. The V end lost 1 base, the J end lost 2 bases, and 9 bases lay between the germline ends. CDR3 length: 14 residues. CDR1 SGHVS and CDR2 FQNEAQ come from the germline V gene. CDR3 DNA: TGTGCCAGCAGCTTAGTACTAACCGCCTACGAGCAGTACTTC. Translated, it gives CASSLVLTAYEQYF.

In the case of this clonotype: One end of the junction varies from germline; a read error may be responsible. The chain uses TRBV29-1 and TRBJ2-3, with unresolved D. CDR3 size: 12 residues. Per germline, CDR1 SQVTM and CDR2 ANQGSEA. This chain's CDR3 is CSGWWYADTQYF. Written as DNA, the CDR3 is TGCAGCGGGTGGTGGTACGCAGACACGCAGTATTTT.

About this clonotype itself: This CDR3 fails to terminate in the conserved phenylalanine or tryptophan, so it likely reflects a read error. The chain combines TRBV6-6 with TRBJ2-2, with D perhaps assigned TRBD1 or TRBD2 (5 bases each). Germline V gives CDR1 MNHNY, CDR2 SVGAGI (reference sequence). The CDR3 has 14 residues. The CDR3 region is CAISVARGTGKLFL. The CDR3, as DNA: TGTGCCATCTCCGTCGCCCGAGGGACCGGGAAGCTGTTTCTC.

About this clonotype: Germline and junction disagree at one end, which may indicate a read error. The chain employs TRBV11-2 and TRBJ1-5; D unresolved. Germline V gene lookup returns CDR1 SGHAT and CDR2 FQNNGV. CDR3 size: 16 residues. In DNA form, the CDR3 reads TGTGCCACCGGCTTAGGAGACACGGGTTGGGCTCAGCCCCATCATTTT. It is translated as CATGLGDTGWAQPHHF.

In its sample, this clonotype is medium-sized. CDR3 sequence (DNA): TGTGCCAGCAGTGACGGGGACAGGGCCGAGCAGTACTTC. It translates to CASSDGDRAEQYF. The V and J genes are TRBV6-1 and TRBJ2-7; 9 nucleotides agree with TRBD1. Germline CDR1 reads MNHNS; CDR2 reads SASEGT. The V segment lost 3 bases and the J segment 6 bases; nucleotides outside the gene matches: 3. The length of the CDR3 is 13 residues.

The chain recombines TRBV12-3 or TRBV12-4 with TRBJ1-1; D call uncertain. This CDR3 has 11 residues. The ends were cut back, 6 bases at V and 12 bases at J, with 14 bases in the middle. CDR3 coding DNA: TGTGCCAGCAGCTCAGGCTCCCGAACTTTCTTT. Translation: CASSSGSRTFF.

In DNA form, the CDR3 reads TGCGGCATCCGATCATGGGGCGCCTATGGCTACACCTTC. Protein: CGIRSWGAYGYTF. This chain joins TRBV29-1 and TRBJ1-2; tentative D call: TRBD1 (5 bases). The CDR3 extends over 13 amino acids. CDR1 and CDR2 (germline): SQVTM, ANQGSEA.

This clonotype has only a few counts. The chain recombines TRBV12-3 or TRBV12-4 with TRBJ2-1, with 12 bases identical to TRBD2. Trimming removed 10 bases from V and 9 bases from J; junction bases left unmatched: 10. CDR3 length: 14 residues. The CDR3 DNA reads as TGTGCCAACACTCGACTAGCGGGAGCTGGTGAGCAGTTCTTC. This sequence encodes CANTRLAGAGEQFF.

Remarks on this clonotype: The junction shows a germline mismatch at one end, possibly a read error. The V gene is TRBV11-2, the J gene TRBJ2-6; 10 nucleotides agree with TRBD1. The CDR3 totals 21 residues. Looked up from germline, CDR1 is SGHAT and CDR2 is FQNNGV. This CDR3 reads CASSMGGDRGISLSWANVLVF. Written as DNA, the CDR3 is TGTGCCAGCAGCATGGGGGGGGACAGGGGCATTTCCCTCTCTTGGGCCAACGTCCTGGTTTTC.

The gene calls are TRBV6-5 and TRBJ1-2; 7 bases are shared with TRBD1. V gave up 5 bases and J gave up 6 bases; unmatched junction bases: 12. CDR1 MNHEY and CDR2 SVGAGI come from the germline V gene. This CDR3 has 15 amino acids. CDR3 coding DNA: TGTGCCAGCAGTGCACTCGACAGGGCAAATCATGGCTACACCTTC. This sequence encodes CASSALDRANHGYTF.

The chain uses TRBV20-1 and TRBJ2-7; D possibly corresponds to TRBD1 (5 bases). V lost 0 bases and J 4 bases, leaving 13 bases between the germline ends. This CDR3 comprises 14 residues. CDR1 and CDR2 from the germline V gene are DFQATT and SNEGSKA (reference sequence). CDR3 coding DNA: TGCAGTGCTAGAGAGGGCAGGGAACCTTACGAGCAGTACTTC. This translates into CSAREGREPYEQYF.

As for this clonotype: The germline gene is not matched at one end of the junction; a read error may be the cause. V usage is TRBV11-3 and J usage is TRBJ2-1; D is uncertain. This CDR3 contains 13 residues. The germline V gene encodes CDR1 SGHNT and CDR2 YENEEA. The CDR3 DNA follows: TGTGCCAGCGGCTTAGATGAGAACAATGAGCAGCTTTTC. Encoded protein: CASGLDENNEQLF.

In regard to this clonotype: At one end the junction does not follow the germline gene, possibly because of a read error. The CDR3 protein is CASSEYGLDTEVFF. The CDR3, as DNA: TGTGCCAGCAGTGAATATGGCTTAGACACTGAAGTTTTCTTT. This chain joins TRBV25-1 and TRBJ1-1; the D is unclear. From germline, CDR1 is MGHDK and CDR2 SYGVNS. This CDR3 has 14 amino acids.

To note about this clonotype: Its ends do not fully match the called genes, so a read error is possible. This chain uses TRBV6-6 with TRBJ1-1, with 9 bases identical to TRBD1. The CDR3 runs to 13 residues. From germline, CDR1 is MNHNY and CDR2 SVGAGI (reference sequence). CDR3 sequence: CASSYTGGTEAVF. CDR3 coding DNA: TGTGCCAGCAGTTACACAGGGGGCACTGAAGCCGTCTTT.

This clonotype was found a few times. Given a much more abundant clone one base away, this may be a read error. The V and J genes are TRBV28 and TRBJ1-3, with D unclear. The germline CDR1 and CDR2 sequences are MDHEN and SYDVKM. The CDR3 covers 13 residues. In DNA form, the CDR3 reads TGTACCAGCATGGGTGGCTATGGAAACACCATATATTTT. Encoded protein: CTSMGGYGNTIYF.

The V gene is TRBV28, the J gene TRBJ2-3, with D uncertain. The CDR3 length is 14 residues. V lost 6 bases and J 2 bases, leaving 12 bases between the germline ends. CDR1 is MDHEN and CDR2 is SYDVKM in the germline V gene. CDR3 sequence reads: CASRTRQDTDTQYF. The CDR3 DNA reads as TGTGCCAGCAGAACACGGCAGGACACAGATACGCAGTATTTT.